This T cell receptor beta chain was sequenced during a study of blood T cell repertoires in COVID-19. Original methodology: The authors estimated nucleated cell counts from reference gene primer amplification. TCRdb's table, derived via immunoSEQ multiplex PCR, lists solely in-frame clones and lacks some. The DNA was the basis for D and trimming; V, J and clone size are from that table. The profile shows 45,000 to 50,000 clones, approximately 90% of them singletons. V lost 4 bases, J lost 1 base, and 4 bases stayed unmatched. Germline CDR1 is MDHEN and CDR2 is SYDVKM. The CDR3 spans 14 residues. Input material: peripheral blood. The rearrangement joins TRBV28 to TRBJ2-7, with 7 bases identical to TRBD1. The sequence came from a man between 50 and 59 years old with active COVID-19. The CDR3 DNA reads as TGTGCCAGCAGTTCGACAGGGCCATCCTACGAGCAGTACTTC. Encoded protein: CASSSTGPSYEQYF. The variable domain in full, completed from reference TRBV28 and TRBJ2-7, reads DVKVTQSSRYLVKRTGEKVFLECVQDMDHENMFWYRQDPGLGLRLIYFSYDVKMKEKGDIPEGYSVSREKKERFSLILESASTNQTSMYLCASSSTGPSYEQYFGPGTRLTVT.